This T cell receptor beta chain was identified during a study of blood T cell repertoires in COVID-19. Study information: PBMCs, B-cell-depleted T cells, or T cells provided the cDNA or gDNA that made up the material.

This CDR3 has 15 amino acids. CDR1 and CDR2 (germline): DFQATT, SNEGSKA (reference sequence). V was trimmed by 3 bases and J by 5 bases, leaving 16 bases between them. Original analysis: Reference gene primer amplification in the assay estimated nucleated cell counts. Repertoires were generated with immunoSEQ multiplex PCR, while TCRdb's copy carries only in-frame clones and drops some. V, J and clone size derive from that table, while D and trimming were established from the DNA sequence. The top ten hold 1.4% to 1.5% of the sample, which has about 270,000 clones, 84% seen once. The source material was peripheral blood. The TCR comes from a human donor with COVID-19, enrolled during active disease. The donor label of this sample is uncertain. The chain is built from TRBV20-1 and TRBJ1-4, with unresolved D. The CDR3 DNA follows: TGCAGTGCTAGTTTCGGGTTGGTGAGGAATGAAAAACTGTTTTTT. Protein: CSASFGLVRNEKLFF.